The clone carrying this TCR beta chain has only a few counts. The data belong to a study of blood T cell repertoires in COVID-19. Whole-study context: The origin of the acute and convalescent COVID-19 samples was the United States, Italy and Spain. The analysed material was cDNA or gDNA that came from T cells, B-cell-depleted T cells, or PBMCs.

The CDR3 spans 13 residues. V trimming: 4 bases; J trimming: 1 base; junction bases outside the gene matches: 3. Germline CDR1 is SQVTM and CDR2 is ANQGSEA. Methods used by the authors: For nucleated cells, counts were estimated from reference gene primer amplification. The assay was immunoSEQ multiplex PCR, and TCRdb's table has in-frame clones only and misses some. V and J calls and clone size follow that table, whereas D and trimming were derived from the DNA. Of about 74,000 clones in the sample, 75% to 85% are singletons; the top ten hold roughly a sixth. This chain connects TRBV29-1 to TRBJ1-1; 7 nucleotides line up with TRBD1. This receptor was obtained from a human donor in a cohort sampled during active COVID-19. Sample: peripheral blood. DNA for the CDR3: TGCAGCGTTGGGGACAGAGCGAACACTGAAGCTTTCTTT. Amino acids: CSVGDRANTEAFF. Complete variable domain (other parts from reference TRBV29-1 and TRBJ1-1): SAVISQKPSRDICQRGTSLTIQCQVDSQVTMMFWYRQQPGQSLTLIATANQGSEATYESGFVIDKFPISRPNLTFSTLTVSNMSPEDSSIYLCSVGDRANTEAFFGQGTRLTVV.